A single sample is the source of the 3 T cell receptor beta chains below, sequenced in a study of cytomegalovirus exposure and HLA in healthy donors. Vbeta (60) and Jbeta (13) primers were used in the PCR. TCRdb's table, derived via immunoSEQ multiplex PCR, lists solely in-frame clones and lacks some. The table lists about 70,000 clones, 62% of them singletons. Material for sequencing was PBMCs. The receptors originated from a man aged 30 to 45 in good health and CMV-seronegative.

This rearrangement joins TRBV7-9 to TRBJ2-7, with a possible D match to TRBD1 (6 bases). Deletions cut 0 bases from V and 0 bases from J, with 12 bases between. The germline V gene encodes CDR1 SEHNR and CDR2 FQNEAQ (reference sequence). The CDR3 is 16 amino acids. DNA for the CDR3: TGTGCCAGCAGCTTAGCCCCGGACAGCTTCTCCTACGAGCAGTACTTC. This translates into CASSLAPDSFSYEQYF.

This clone has only a few counts. This rearrangement joins TRBV6-1 to TRBJ2-5; 12 positions match TRBD2. CDR3 size: 15 residues. The junction had 8 bases not matched to a gene; V was cut back by 7 bases and J by 5 bases. Germline assignment: CDR1 MNHNS and CDR2 SASEGT. As DNA, the CDR3 is TGTGCCAGCAACATACTAGCGGGGGGCGGGGAGACCCAGTACTTC. Translated, it gives CASNILAGGGETQYF.

This rearrangement joins TRBV4-1 to TRBJ1-1; D gene unclear. Trimming left V 0 bases short and J 0 bases short, with 23 bases between. The CDR3 sequence is 20 residues long. The germline gives CDR1 MGHRA, CDR2 YSYEKL. This chain's CDR3 is CASSQDLQSRGRIMNTEAFF. In DNA, the CDR3 is TGCGCCAGCAGCCAAGATCTTCAGTCCAGAGGGCGGATCATGAACACTGAAGCTTTCTTT.